This passage covers 27 T cell receptor beta chains from one sample sequenced in a study of tissue T cells after allogeneic stem cell transplantation. Sequenced by immunoSEQ multiplex PCR; TCRdb stores in-frame clones only, minus some. The sample consists of roughly 5,300 clones, just over 50% of them appearing once. The time point is: mouse harvest day 7 after allogeneic transplant. The graft held 10^6 splenic CD5+ T cells and 10^7 T-cell-depleted bone marrow cells. The sample consisted of gut tissue. The receptors here all came from a female BALB/c mouse given C57BL/6 T cells with graft-versus-host disease after an allogeneic hematopoietic cell transplant.

This clone occurred a few times. Gene labels here are mouse ones. Read data end 1 residue before the CDR3 end; the end is taken from the germline J gene. The V gene is TRBV12-1, the J gene TRBJ1-2; D unresolved. This CDR3 is 12 amino acids long. The V end lost 2 bases, the J end lost 1 base, and 4 bases lay between the germline ends. The germline CDR1 and CDR2 sequences are SGHSN and HYEKVE. The covered CDR3 bases are TGTGCCAGCTCTCAAGGAAACTCCGACTACACC. Its translation: CASSQGNSDYT. The entire CDR3 is CASSQGNSDYTF.

This clone was seen only a few times. The genes and germline here are from mouse. The read ends 1 residue before the CDR3 terminus; that terminus is restored from the germline J gene. The chain is built from TRBV26 and TRBJ1-3; the D is unclear. With 6 bases removed from V and 0 bases from J, the gap between germline ends came to 9 bases. The CDR3 spans 14 residues. The germline gives CDR1 KGHPV, CDR2 FQNQEV (reference sequence). The CDR3 loop is CASSLQSSGNTLYF. Partial CDR3 DNA: TGTGCCAGCAGCCTACAAAGTTCTGGAAATACGCTCTAT.

This clone was observed a handful of times. Gene names and germline match the mouse. From the germline J gene comes the end of the CDR3, since the read stops 1 residue before it. The V gene is TRBV16, the J gene TRBJ2-3; the D is unclear. Germline CDR1 and CDR2: SGHSA and FRNQAP. The CDR3 has 15 amino acids. V was pared by 2 bases and J by 0 bases, with 9 bases between. The sequenced CDR3 bases are TGTGCAAGCAGCTTAATGGGCACTAGTGCAGAAACGCTGTAT. This encodes CASSLMGTSAETLY. The whole CDR3 protein reads CASSLMGTSAETLYF.

Comments on this clone: Mouse gene names apply. The CDR3 is cut off 1 residue early in the read; its end comes from the germline J gene. V and J are TRBV1 and TRBJ2-3; no clear D gene. This CDR3 region has 13 residues. Per germline, CDR1 NSQYPW and CDR2 LRSPGD (reference sequence). The V and J ends lost 0 bases and 5 bases respectively, with 6 bases between them. Partial CDR3 DNA: TGCACCTGCAGTGCAGATTCGGAAGAAACGCTGTAT. Its translation: CTCSADSEETLY. The whole CDR3 sequence reads CTCSADSEETLYF.

Turning to this clone: Gene names denote mouse genes. The missing CDR3 end, 1 residue past where the read stops, is filled in from the germline J gene. V usage is TRBV26 and J usage is TRBJ1-3; 8 bases align to TRBD1. The trim removed 4 bases at V and 2 bases at J, leaving 4 bases unmatched. CDR3 length equals 15 residues. Germline V gives CDR1 KGHPV, CDR2 FQNQEV (reference sequence). CDR3 DNA (partial): TGTGCCAGCAGTCCGGACAGGGCAACTGGAAATACGCTCTAT. Translation gives CASSPDRATGNTLY. The full-length CDR3 reads as CASSPDRATGNTLYF.

This clone was detected only a few times. The listed genes are named as in mouse. Read coverage stops 1 residue before the CDR3 terminus; the germline J gene supplies the remainder. The chain uses TRBV3 and TRBJ1-3; possibly TRBD1 for D (6 bases). The CDR3 is 14 amino acids. V was cut by 3 bases and J by 0 bases, with 6 bases left in between. Germline assignment: CDR1 SNHLY and CDR2 FYNGKV (reference sequence). The CDR3 DNA, read in part, is TGTGCCAGCAGCTTGACAGGTTCTGGAAATACGCTCTAT. Encoded protein: CASSLTGSGNTLY. The CDR3 in its entirety is CASSLTGSGNTLYF.

As concerns this clone: Genes and germline are mouse. The read is 1 residue too short to cover the CDR3 end, so that end is filled in from the germline J gene. The chain has TRBV13-3 and TRBJ2-7; TRBD2 aligns across 9 bases. Germline CDR1 NNHDY, CDR2 SYVADS. V was pared by 6 bases and J by 5 bases, with 6 bases of the junction left unmatched. There are 13 residues in the CDR3. CDR3 bases read: TGTGCCAGCATTACGACTGGGGGAGATGAACAGTAC. Its protein product is CASITTGGDEQY. The CDR3 reads in full as CASITTGGDEQYF.

A word on this clone: Germline and genes here are mouse. From the germline J gene comes the end of the CDR3, since the read stops 1 residue before it. The chain combines TRBV26 with TRBJ2-1, with D perhaps matching TRBD1 (6 bases). The CDR3 has 13 residues. The germline gives CDR1 KGHPV, CDR2 FQNQEV (reference sequence). V lost 5 bases to trimming and J lost 3 bases, with 8 bases between them. CDR3 bases read: TGTGCCAGCAGTTCGACAGGCTATGCTGAGCAGTTC. Amino acid sequence: CASSSTGYAEQF. In full, the CDR3 reads CASSSTGYAEQFF.

Turning to this clone: Gene names are the mouse ones. Read coverage stops 1 residue before the CDR3 terminus; the germline J gene supplies the remainder. The chain uses TRBV23 and TRBJ2-5; TRBD2, the table's D call, lacks a check against the DNA. The CDR3 consists of 14 residues. CDR1 and CDR2 from the germline V gene are KGHTA and FQNQQP. The CDR3 sequence: CSSSQSPGEDTQYF. CDR3 DNA (partial): TGCTCCAGCAGTCAATCTCCTGGGGAAGACACCCAGTAC.

This clone came up a few times. All gene names here are mouse names. Read sequence stops 1 residue before the CDR3 end, and the germline J gene provides the missing end. The rearrangement joins TRBV31 to TRBJ2-1; D unclear. CDR3 length: 11 residues. From germline, CDR1 is GKSSPN and CDR2 SITVG. V gave up 1 base and J gave up 7 bases, with 5 bases separating them. The CDR3 reads CAWSPWAEQFF. The CDR3 bases that were read are TGTGCCTGGAGTCCCTGGGCTGAGCAGTTC.

As regards this clone: Gene names and germline refer to mouse. The read gets to within 1 residue of the CDR3 end, and the germline J gene fills in the rest. This chain joins TRBV13-3 and TRBJ2-1; TRBD1 matches at 8 bases. CDR3 size: 13 residues. Germline values: CDR1 NNHDY, CDR2 SYVADS. V lost 5 bases, J lost 4 bases, and 2 bases stayed unmatched. CDR3 sequence: CASRNRGYAEQFF. Incomplete CDR3 DNA: TGTGCCAGCAGAAACAGGGGGTATGCTGAGCAGTTC.

About this clone itself: Genes and germline are mouse. The read halts 1 residue ahead of the CDR3 end, with the missing end drawn from the germline J gene. The genes are TRBV26 and TRBJ1-1, with D tentatively TRBD1 (6 bases). CDR3 size: 14 residues. Germline loops: CDR1 KGHPV, CDR2 FQNQEV (reference sequence). Trimming removed 4 bases from V and 0 bases from J, with 9 bases in between. The covered CDR3 bases are TGTGCCAGCAGTCCGGGACAAGCAAACACAGAAGTCTTC. Its protein is CASSPGQANTEVF. The complete CDR3 reads CASSPGQANTEVFF. The full variable domain, its missing parts supplied by reference TRBV26 and TRBJ1-1, is NSKVIQTPRYLVKGQGQKAKMRCIPEKGHPVVFWYQQNKNNEFKFLINFQNQEVLQQIDMTEKRFSAECPSNSPCSLEIQSSEAGDSALYLCASSPGQANTEVFFGKGTRLTVV.

Remarks on this clone: Gene names and germline refer to mouse. The read is 1 residue too short to cover the CDR3 end, so that end is filled in from the germline J gene. The J gene is TRBJ2-5, the V gene TRBV3, with TRBD2 matching over 13 bases. The CDR3 runs to 16 residues. Germline values: CDR1 SNHLY, CDR2 FYNGKV (reference sequence). J gave up 2 bases and V 5 bases, and 4 bases lay outside the gene matches. The DNA read from the CDR3 is TGTGCCAGCAGCCGGACTGGGGGGGCGCCCCAAGACACCCAGTAC. Amino acids: CASSRTGGAPQDTQY. In full, the CDR3 is CASSRTGGAPQDTQYF. Complete variable domain (other parts from reference TRBV3 and TRBJ2-5): GPKVLQIPSHQIIDMGQMVTLNCDPVSNHLYFYWYKQILGQQMEFLVNFYNGKVMEKSKLFKDQFSVERPDGSYFTLKIQPTALEDSAVYFCASSRTGGAPQDTQYFGPGTRLLVL.

As to this clone: Genes here carry mouse names. The CDR3 extends 1 residue past the end of the read, so its final part is completed from the germline J gene. The same CDR3 arises from other DNA sequences in this sample as well. The chain combines TRBV26 with TRBJ2-7; tentatively, D is TRBD1 (6 bases). This CDR3 spans 12 amino acids. Between the trimmed V and J ends, which lost 6 bases and 4 bases, there was a span of 10 bases. Germline V gene lookup returns CDR1 KGHPV and CDR2 FQNQEV (reference sequence). This chain's CDR3 is CASSRTGYEQYF. The CDR3 DNA, read in part, is TGTGCCAGCAGCAGAACAGGGTATGAACAGTAC.

There are a few counts of this clone. Here the gene names and germline are mouse. The CDR3 end lies 1 residue beyond the end of the read and is filled in from the germline J gene. The chain recombines TRBV29 with TRBJ1-2, with D perhaps TRBD1 (5 bases). The CDR3 loop spans 13 amino acids. CDR1 and CDR2 from the germline V gene are MSHET and SYDVDS. The V end lost 2 bases, the J end lost 3 bases, and 7 bases lay between the germline ends. The chain's CDR3 is CASSLPGDSDYTF. The CDR3 DNA, read in part, is TGTGCTAGCAGTTTACCGGGGGACTCCGACTACACC.

On this clone: Mouse gene names apply. The read terminates 1 residue ahead of where the CDR3 ends, so the germline J gene completes it. V usage is TRBV26 and J usage is TRBJ1-3; D not certain. Trimming pared 3 bases from V and 0 bases from J, leaving 9 bases between. The germline V gene has CDR1 KGHPV and CDR2 FQNQEV (reference sequence). This CDR3 comprises 15 residues. This chain's CDR3 is CASSLQINSGNTLYF. The CDR3 DNA, read in part, is TGTGCCAGCAGTCTCCAAATAAATTCTGGAAATACGCTCTAT. The full variable domain, its missing parts supplied by reference TRBV26 and TRBJ1-3, is NSKVIQTPRYLVKGQGQKAKMRCIPEKGHPVVFWYQQNKNNEFKFLINFQNQEVLQQIDMTEKRFSAECPSNSPCSLEIQSSEAGDSALYLCASSLQINSGNTLYFGEGSRLIVV.

Comment on this clone: Mouse gene names apply. CDR3 DNA (partial): TGTGCCAGCAGTCTGAACAGGGGGCGTGCTGAGCAGTTC. Translated: CASSLNRGRAEQF. The full CDR3 sequence reads CASSLNRGRAEQFF. The chain uses TRBV26 and TRBJ2-1; 9 bases are shared with TRBD1. The read finishes 1 residue shy of the CDR3 end, and the germline J gene is used to complete it. The CDR3 has 14 amino acids. Germline CDR1 and CDR2: KGHPV and FQNQEV (reference sequence). Unmatched junction bases numbered 2, after V lost 2 bases and J lost 6 bases.

This clone was counted between two and nine times. The gene symbols are mouse symbols. The read comes to an end 1 residue before the CDR3 does, leaving the germline J gene to fill in the end. The chain uses TRBV3 and TRBJ2-7; D gene uncertain. The ends were cut back, 4 bases at V and 2 bases at J, with 6 bases in the middle. The CDR3 is 12 residues long. CDR1 SNHLY and CDR2 FYNGKV come from the germline V gene (reference sequence). The part of the CDR3 DNA that was read is TGTGCCAGCAGCTCCGCAGCCTATGAACAGTAC. It translates to CASSSAAYEQY. The whole CDR3 protein reads CASSSAAYEQYF.

As for this clone: Gene labels here are mouse ones. The observed sequence ends 1 residue before the CDR3 terminus, with the missing tail filled in from the germline J gene. The chain has TRBV26 and TRBJ1-1; D might be TRBD1 (5 bases). The CDR3 runs to 16 residues. The germline gives CDR1 KGHPV, CDR2 FQNQEV (reference sequence). V was clipped by 7 bases and J by 0 bases, with 18 bases between them. The part of the CDR3 DNA that was read is TGTGCCAGCATAGATATCCTCTGGGACTCAAACACAGAAGTCTTC. Its protein is CASIDILWDSNTEVF. The entire CDR3 reads CASIDILWDSNTEVFF.

Concerning this clone: Gene names refer to mouse genes. The read stops 1 residue short of the end of the CDR3; the missing end is completed from the germline J gene. The rearrangement joins TRBV26 to TRBJ2-7; a weak D match, TRBD1 (8 bases). This CDR3 comprises 14 residues. Per the germline V gene, CDR1 is KGHPV and CDR2 is FQNQEV (reference sequence). With 0 bases removed from V and 4 bases from J, the gap between germline ends came to 10 bases. CDR3 amino acids: CASSLSQGGYEQYF. The CDR3 DNA, read in part, is TGTGCCAGCAGTCTGTCACAGGGGGGGTATGAACAGTAC.

This clone is classed as large (0.1 to 1%). The genes are named according to mouse. The read finishes 1 residue shy of the CDR3 end, and the germline J gene is used to complete it. The chain is built from TRBV3 and TRBJ2-7; either TRBD1 or TRBD2 may fit D (6 bases each). V lost 1 base, J lost 0 bases, and 10 bases lay in between. The CDR3 spans 15 residues. Germline lookup yields CDR1 SNHLY and CDR2 FYNGKV (reference sequence). This CDR3 reads CASSLVGAPSYEQYF. The CDR3 bases that were read are TGTGCCAGCAGCTTAGTGGGGGCCCCCTCCTATGAACAGTAC.

Turning to this clone: Mouse germline and gene names are used. The part of the CDR3 DNA that was read is TGTGCCAGCAGTCGAGGGGATCAAAACACCTTGTAC. Amino acids: CASSRGDQNTLY. The whole CDR3 region reads CASSRGDQNTLYF. V is TRBV26 and J is TRBJ2-4; a weak D match, TRBD1 (5 bases). The read stops 1 residue short of the end of the CDR3; the missing end is completed from the germline J gene. The V end lost 4 bases, the J end lost 2 bases, and 7 bases lay between the germline ends. The CDR3 extends over 13 amino acids. Germline values: CDR1 KGHPV, CDR2 FQNQEV (reference sequence).

As for this clone: Gene names follow the mouse nomenclature. The read is 1 residue too short to cover the CDR3 end, so that end is filled in from the germline J gene. This sequence joins TRBV3 and TRBJ2-5, with 11 bases identical to TRBD2. V gave up 6 bases and J gave up 2 bases; unmatched junction bases: 1. Germline V gene sequence: CDR1 SNHLY, CDR2 FYNGKV (reference sequence). This CDR3 is 14 amino acids long. The CDR3 here is CASRGTGGQDTQYF. CDR3 DNA, as far as it was read: TGTGCCAGCAGGGGGACTGGGGGCCAAGACACCCAGTAC. The full variable domain, its missing parts supplied by reference TRBV3 and TRBJ2-5, is GPKVLQIPSHQIIDMGQMVTLNCDPVSNHLYFYWYKQILGQQMEFLVNFYNGKVMEKSKLFKDQFSVERPDGSYFTLKIQPTALEDSAVYFCASRGTGGQDTQYFGPGTRLLVL.

This clone was seen a single time. All gene names here are mouse names. The CDR3 end lies 1 residue beyond the end of the read and is filled in from the germline J gene. The V call is TRBV12-2, the J call TRBJ2-2; D may be TRBD2 (6 bases). Per the germline V gene, CDR1 is SGHLS and CDR2 is HYDKME. There are 16 residues in the CDR3. The V and J ends lost 0 bases and 0 bases respectively, with 10 bases between them. The sequenced part of the CDR3 DNA is TGTGCCAGCTCTCTCCGGTGGGGGACAAACACCGGGCAGCTCTAC. Translating gives CASSLRWGTNTGQLY. The complete CDR3 reads CASSLRWGTNTGQLYF. Variable domain in full (rest from reference TRBV12-2 and TRBJ2-2): NSGVVQSPRYIIKGKGERSILKCIPISGHLSVAWYQQTQGQELKFFIQHYDKMERDKGNLPSRFSVQQFDDYHSEMNMSALELEDSAVYFCASSLRWGTNTGQLYFGEGSKLTVL.

Turning to this clone: Gene names and germline refer to mouse. The CDR3 end falls 1 residue outside the read, so it is completed with the germline J gene. The chain employs TRBV26 and TRBJ1-3; D not resolved. Per germline, CDR1 KGHPV and CDR2 FQNQEV (reference sequence). The CDR3 spans 13 residues. V was trimmed by 4 bases and J by 0 bases, leaving 4 bases between them. CDR3 bases read: TGTGCCAGCAGTCCAGTTTCTGGAAATACGCTCTAT. Protein: CASSPVSGNTLY. The entire CDR3 reads CASSPVSGNTLYF. The full variable domain, its missing parts supplied by reference TRBV26 and TRBJ1-3, is NSKVIQTPRYLVKGQGQKAKMRCIPEKGHPVVFWYQQNKNNEFKFLINFQNQEVLQQIDMTEKRFSAECPSNSPCSLEIQSSEAGDSALYLCASSPVSGNTLYFGEGSRLIVV.

This clone was observed a few times. Gene names and germline match the mouse. The observed sequence ends 1 residue before the CDR3 terminus, with the missing tail filled in from the germline J gene. The genes are TRBV31 and TRBJ1-3; maybe TRBD1 (5 bases). There are 15 residues in the CDR3. V was trimmed by 0 bases and J by 1 base, leaving 10 bases between them. Germline assignment: CDR1 GKSSPN and CDR2 SITVG. CDR3 sequence reads: CAWSLRRQSGNTLYF. Partial CDR3 DNA: TGTGCCTGGAGTCTAAGACGACAGTCTGGAAATACGCTCTAT. Full variable domain (missing parts from reference TRBV31 and TRBJ1-3): AQTIHQWPVAEIKAVGSPLSLGCTIKGKSSPNLYWYWQATGGTLQQLFYSITVGQVESVVQLNLSASRPKDDQFILSTEKLLLSHSGFYLCAWSLRRQSGNTLYFGEGSRLIVV.

Regarding this clone: Mouse gene names and germline throughout. The read terminates 1 residue before the CDR3 end, so the remaining end is supplied by the germline J gene. The rearrangement links TRBV23 to TRBJ1-5. This CDR3 has 13 residues. Germline values: CDR1 KGHTA, CDR2 FQNQQP. CDR3 DNA, as far as it was read: TGCTCCAGCAGTCAAAATAACAACCAGGCTCCGCTT. Translation gives CSSSQNNNQAPL. The whole CDR3 sequence is CSSSQNNNQAPLF.